These 7 T cell receptor beta chains came from one sample sequenced in a study of blood T cell repertoires in COVID-19. Produced via immunoSEQ multiplex PCR; TCRdb's table is partial and in-frame only. Of over 120,000 clones listed, more than 75% were seen once; the top ten hold over 5%. The sample was PBMCs or T cells enriched from blood (not recorded which). The receptors originated from a woman in her forties or fifties who had recovered from COVID-19.

The V gene is TRBV28, the J gene TRBJ1-1; perhaps TRBD1 as D (5 bases). Between the trimmed V and J ends, which lost 10 bases and 1 base, there was a span of 13 bases. Germline V gene lookup returns CDR1 MDHEN and CDR2 SYDVKM. CDR3 length equals 13 residues. CDR3 in amino acids: CATRMGGNTEAFF. The CDR3 DNA is TGTGCCACCCGGATGGGGGGGAACACTGAAGCTTTCTTT. Combining the CDR3 with reference TRBV28 and TRBJ1-1 gives the whole variable domain DVKVTQSSRYLVKRTGEKVFLECVQDMDHENMFWYRQDPGLGLRLIYFSYDVKMKEKGDIPEGYSVSREKKERFSLILESASTNQTSMYLCATRMGGNTEAFFGQGTRLTVV.

J is TRBJ1-1 and V is TRBV2, with D maybe TRBD1 (5 bases). V was pared by 7 bases and J by 1 base, with 10 bases between. The CDR3 has 13 amino acids. Per the germline V gene, CDR1 is SNHLY and CDR2 is FYNNEI. The CDR3 spells CASTGGANTEAFF. The DNA for the CDR3 is TGTGCCAGCACCGGTGGGGCGAACACTGAAGCTTTCTTT.

DNA of the CDR3: TGTGCCAGCAGTTCGACACAGGGGGGTGGTGGCTACACCTTC. Its translation: CASSSTQGGGGYTF. The rearrangement joins TRBV28 to TRBJ1-2; 8 nucleotides align to TRBD1. The V and J ends lost 4 bases and 7 bases, in that order; junction bases with no gene match: 8. Germline V gene lookup returns CDR1 MDHEN and CDR2 SYDVKM. The CDR3 contains 14 residues.

The chain carries TRBV18 and TRBJ1-1; tentative D call: TRBD1 (5 bases). Germline V gene data show CDR1 as KGHSH and CDR2 as LQKENI. CDR3 length equals 14 residues. V gave up 3 bases and J gave up 0 bases, with 8 bases separating them. CDR3 region: CASSPGGVNTEAFF. The DNA of the CDR3 is TGTGCCAGCTCACCGGGAGGGGTGAACACTGAAGCTTTCTTT.

The sample holds a few counts of this clone. The chain uses TRBV6-4 and TRBJ2-3, with 8 bases lining up with TRBD2. Germline V gene lookup returns CDR1 MRHNA and CDR2 SNTAGT. CDR3 length equals 16 residues. After removal of 4 bases from V and 0 bases from J, the junction contained 6 bases not matched to a gene. For the CDR3, the DNA is TGTGCCAGCAGTGCTATAGCGGGGTCTAGCACAGATACGCAGTATTTT. Residues: CASSAIAGSSTDTQYF.

The J gene is TRBJ2-7, the V gene TRBV24-1, with 7 positions matching TRBD1. The CDR3 sequence is 15 residues long. Germline V lookup: CDR1 KGHDR, CDR2 SFDVKD. V dropped 9 bases and J dropped 12; count of bases not matched to a gene: 22. The CDR3 bases are TGTGCCACCCCAAATAGGGGACAGAAATGCCCAGGAGGGTACGTC. The encoded protein is CATPNRGQKCPGGYV.

This chain links TRBV7-9 with TRBJ2-1, with unresolved D. This CDR3 spans 13 amino acids. V lost 1 base, J lost 8 bases, and 9 bases lay in between. Germline V gives CDR1 SEHNR, CDR2 FQNEAQ (reference sequence). The DNA of the CDR3 is TGTGCCAGCAGCTTAGGAGGCGGCGATGAGCAGTTCTTC. It encodes CASSLGGGDEQFF. Full variable domain (missing parts from reference TRBV7-9 and TRBJ2-1): DTGVSQNPRHKITKRGQNVTFRCDPISEHNRLYWYRQTLGQGPEFLTYFQNEAQLEKSRLLSDRFSAERPKGSFSTLEIQRTEQGDSAMYLCASSLGGGDEQFFGPGTRLTVL.